The 8 T cell receptor beta chains below were found in one sample sequenced in a study of CD8+ T cells in alopecia areata. cDNA reverse transcribed from extracted RNA served as the sequencing template. Using immunoSEQ multiplex PCR, the repertoire was profiled, and TCRdb retains in-frame clones only, with some absent. The profile covers hundreds of thousands of clones, with roughly 69% appearing a single time and around 1.2% taken by the ten largest. Material: CD4+ T cells sorted from blood, obtained at week 0. The receptors originated from a human donor with alopecia areata.

The chain carries TRBV2 and TRBJ2-5; D is possibly TRBD1 (6 bases). Between the trimmed V and J ends, which lost 8 bases and 5 bases, there was a span of 15 bases. CDR3 length: 13 amino acids. Germline CDR1 reads SNHLY; CDR2 reads FYNNEI. The CDR3 here is CASYGTRLETQYF. The CDR3 region has the DNA TGTGCCAGCTACGGGACACGACTTGAGACCCAGTACTTC.

The V gene is TRBV27, the J gene TRBJ2-7, with 7 nucleotides matching TRBD1. This CDR3 spans 16 amino acids. Germline trimming cut 4 bases from V and 6 bases from J; bases unmatched to any gene: 15. The germline V gene has CDR1 MNHEY and CDR2 SMNVEV (reference sequence). The CDR3 nucleotides read TGTGCCAGCAGTTCGCGGACAGGCGCCATATTCCGCGAGCAGTACTTC. It codes for CASSSRTGAIFREQYF.

The J gene is TRBJ2-1, the V gene TRBV5-1; the match to TRBD1 covers 10 bases. J lost 9 bases, V lost 0 bases, and 9 bases had no gene match. This CDR3 comprises 16 residues. Per germline, CDR1 SGHRS and CDR2 YFSETQ. As DNA, the CDR3 is TGCGCCAGCAGCTTGGCCTTCCCGGGACAGGGGTCTGAGCAGTTCTTC. Amino acid sequence: CASSLAFPGQGSEQFF.

The chain combines TRBV6-6 with TRBJ1-5, with D tentatively TRBD1 (6 bases). Germline V gives CDR1 MNHNY, CDR2 SVGAGI (reference sequence). V lost 5 bases and J lost 2, with 16 bases in between. CDR3 length: 16 amino acids. The CDR3 coding sequence is TGTGCCAGCAGTGGTACAGGGAGGGGAGGCAATCAGCCCCAGCATTTT. It codes for CASSGTGRGGNQPQHF.

V gene TRBV29-1 combines with J gene TRBJ1-4; the match to TRBD1 covers 8 bases. Germline V gives CDR1 SQVTM, CDR2 ANQGSEA. The CDR3 is 12 amino acids. V was clipped by 4 bases and J by 8 bases; unmatched bases: 3. CDR3 amino acids: CSVGTGSEKLFF. The CDR3 coding sequence is TGCAGCGTTGGGACAGGGAGCGAAAAACTGTTTTTT.

This rearrangement joins TRBV10-2 to TRBJ1-6, with D hard to call. The ends were cut back, 7 bases at V and 7 bases at J, with 11 bases in the middle. CDR3 size: 13 residues. The germline gives CDR1 WSHSY, CDR2 SAAADI. CDR3 loop: CASTGRINSPLHF. In DNA, the CDR3 is TGCGCCAGCACAGGACGGATAAATTCACCCCTCCACTTT.

This rearrangement joins TRBV7-3 to TRBJ2-5; D might be TRBD1 (5 bases). The V gene's germline CDR1 is SGHTA and CDR2 FQGTGA. V was cut by 2 bases and J by 2 bases, with 12 bases left in between. The length of the CDR3 is 15 residues. The CDR3 nucleotides read TGTGCCAGCAGCTTACAGGGTGGACCGCAAGAGACCCAGTACTTC. Translating gives CASSLQGGPQETQYF.

This clone is a singleton in its sample. J is TRBJ1-1 and V is TRBV11-2, with 7 bases aligning to TRBD1. The CDR3 extends over 15 amino acids. Germline V CDR1 and CDR2: SGHAT, FQNNGV. J was trimmed by 5 bases and V by 3 bases; bases with no gene match: 9. CDR3 sequence reads: CASSFPRGGSTEAFF. CDR3 in DNA: TGTGCCAGCAGCTTCCCCAGGGGGGGCTCTACTGAAGCTTTCTTT.